The clone carrying this T cell receptor beta chain was observed many times. Antigen specificity is unknown. The source of the sample is a study of T cell repertoires in cytomegalovirus infection. About the research overall: Public TCR beta signature analysis indicated the presence of both CMV infection and matching HLA type.

Study results and limitations: Adding up the frequency of public TCR beta families identified people who carried CMV plus the relevant HLA. Across the ex vivo response, the dominant clonotypes were HLA-C-restricted CMV-specific TCR beta clonotypes.

TCRdb passed the reads through MiXCR, listing each CDR3 protein once. The sample yields around 490,000 distinct CDR3 sequences, around 27% seen once. V was cut by 6 bases and J by 1 base, with 9 bases left in between. Germline V gene lookup returns CDR1 MDHEN and CDR2 SYDVKM. The CDR3 contains 14 residues. The TCR sequence derives from a human donor in good health (CMV status not recorded). Some clones in this sample may be carry-over from other donors' samples. The chain carries TRBV28 and TRBJ2-2, with D possibly being TRBD1 (5 bases). The sequencing input was PBMCs. This chain's CDR3 is CASSPDRNTGELFF. The CDR3, as DNA: TGTGCCAGCAGCCCCGACAGGAACACCGGGGAGCTGTTTTTT. Filled out from reference TRBV28 and TRBJ2-2, the complete variable domain reads DVKVTQSSRYLVKRTGEKVFLECVQDMDHENMFWYRQDPGLGLRLIYFSYDVKMKEKGDIPEGYSVSREKKERFSLILESASTNQTSMYLCASSPDRNTGELFFGEGSRLTVL.